A selection of T cell receptor beta chains follows, all from one sample in a study of T-cell reconstitution after alpha-beta-depleted transplantation in children. Each CDR3 protein gets one entry after TCRdb re-called the PCR reads with MiXCR. The sample includes about 460,000 distinct CDR3 sequences, more than 9% of them seen just once. The input for sequencing was PBMCs, taken before TCRalphabeta/CD19-depleted stem cell transplant. The receptors here all came from a child younger than 10 with inherited bone marrow failure, due to receive a stem cell transplant. Each CDR3 is given with its conserved first and last residue. A D gene is named only where the DNA matches it firmly. Only some rows state a clone size, as once, few, many or a class for expanded clones.

TRBJ1-2 | many | TRBD1 | TRBV27 | CASSGDRGPYGYTF
TRBJ2-7 | NA | TRBD1 | TRBV29-1 | CSVGQGQYEQYF
TRBJ2-4 | many | TRBD1 | TRBV5-6 | CASSWGTGNIQYF
TRBJ2-1 | few | TRBD2 | TRBV29-1 | CSVEGGVSGRPYNEQFF
TRBJ2-7 | many | TRBD2 | TRBV7-2 | CASSFGPVAGVGEQYF
TRBJ1-3 | many | NA | TRBV7-6 | CASSSSGATGNTIYF
TRBJ1-3 | many | NA | TRBV20-1 | CSATQASGNTIYF
TRBJ2-3 | many | NA | TRBV6-1 | CASSLLTDTQYF
TRBJ2-7 | many | NA | TRBV4-3 | CASSQDPLTRDYEQYF
TRBJ2-2 | many | NA | TRBV4-1 | CASSQGSMAGELFF
TRBJ1-2 | NA | TRBD1 | TRBV6-1 | CASKRQGAYGYTF
TRBJ1-6 | many | TRBD1 | TRBV12-3/TRBV12-4 | CASSRQGFNSPLHF
TRBJ1-2 | NA | TRBD1 | TRBV20-1 | CSASENRGREYNYGYTF
TRBJ2-1 | many | TRBD2 | TRBV7-2 | CASSLALVAGGTNNEQFF
TRBJ2-3 | few | NA | TRBV14 | CASSQRGGEDYTDTQYF
TRBJ1-3 | many | TRBD1 | TRBV12-3/TRBV12-4 | CASRGQGPGRENTIYF
TRBJ2-2 | many | TRBD1 | TRBV11-2 | CASSLERGLANTGELFF
TRBJ2-7 | few | NA | TRBV4-1 | CASSQGGDWGYEQYF
TRBJ2-3 | many | NA | TRBV7-7 | CASGAGPRGTQYF
TRBJ2-7 | many | NA | TRBV28 | CASSLGTSLEQYF
TRBJ2-1 | many | TRBD2 | TRBV5-1 | CASSLDLAGVNNEQFF
TRBJ1-1 | many | TRBD1 | TRBV5-1 | CASSLDGQVNTEAFF